A selection of T cell receptor beta chains follows, all from one sample in a study of control samples from healthy donors and cancer patients. Assay: immunoSEQ multiplex PCR; the TCRdb copy retains only in-frame clones and omits some. The sample consists of some 97,000 clones, about 90% of them appearing once. Sequencing was performed on blood. These receptors were obtained from a woman in her 50s in good health. The CDR3 runs from the conserved cysteine through the conserved F or W. A D gene is named only where the DNA matches it firmly. Only some rows state a clone size, as once, few, many or a class for expanded clones.

clone_size: -
d_call: -
v_call: TRBV12-3/TRBV12-4
j_call: TRBJ1-5
cdr3_aa: CASSWRGPQHF
cdr3_nt: TGTGCCAGCAGCTGGAGGGGGCCCCAGCATTTT

clone_size: once
d_call: TRBD2
v_call: TRBV6-2/TRBV6-3
j_call: TRBJ2-5
cdr3_aa: CASSYDAGVEETQYF
cdr3_nt: TGTGCCAGCAGTTACGACGCGGGAGTGGAGGAGACCCAGTACTTC

clone_size: -
d_call: -
v_call: TRBV6-5
j_call: TRBJ1-1
cdr3_aa: CASSYSVGEVNTEAFF
cdr3_nt: TGTGCCAGCAGTTACTCGGTGGGGGAAGTGAACACTGAAGCTTTCTTT

clone_size: few
d_call: -
v_call: TRBV30
j_call: TRBJ1-2
cdr3_aa: CAWSALRLRGYTF
cdr3_nt: TGTGCCTGGAGTGCCCTCCGCTTGCGTGGCTACACCTTC

clone_size: -
d_call: -
v_call: TRBV28
j_call: TRBJ1-3
cdr3_aa: CASRLTIGGRSGNTIYF
cdr3_nt: TGTGCCAGCAGACTAACCATCGGGGGACGCTCTGGAAACACCATATATTTT

clone_size: few
d_call: -
v_call: TRBV7-9
j_call: TRBJ1-2
cdr3_aa: CASGGTSVGGYTF
cdr3_nt: TGTGCCAGCGGAGGGACATCGGTCGGCGGCTACACCTTC

clone_size: -
d_call: -
v_call: TRBV12-3/TRBV12-4
j_call: TRBJ1-2
cdr3_aa: CASSPAPNYGYTF
cdr3_nt: TGTGCCAGCAGCCCGGCCCCCAACTATGGCTACACCTTC

clone_size: once
d_call: -
v_call: TRBV18
j_call: TRBJ2-1
cdr3_aa: CASSPRVLNSYNEQFF
cdr3_nt: TGTGCCAGCTCACCACGAGTCTTAAACTCCTACAATGAGCAGTTCTTC

clone_size: -
d_call: -
v_call: TRBV7-3
j_call: TRBJ2-5
cdr3_aa: CASSLYVGLQETQYF
cdr3_nt: TGTGCCAGCAGCTTATATGTGGGACTCCAAGAGACCCAGTACTTC

clone_size: -
d_call: TRBD2
v_call: TRBV7-7
j_call: TRBJ2-1
cdr3_aa: CASSQASGSNEQFF
cdr3_nt: TGTGCCAGCAGCCAAGCTAGCGGGAGTAATGAGCAGTTCTTC

clone_size: -
d_call: TRBD2
v_call: TRBV5-6
j_call: TRBJ2-5
cdr3_aa: CASSFRDYSETQYF
cdr3_nt: TGTGCCAGCAGCTTCCGGGACTATTCTGAGACCCAGTACTTC

clone_size: -
d_call: -
v_call: TRBV27
j_call: TRBJ2-3
cdr3_aa: CASRSTSTDTQYF
cdr3_nt: TGTGCCAGCAGATCCACTAGCACAGATACGCAGTATTTT

clone_size: -
d_call: -
v_call: TRBV5-6
j_call: TRBJ1-1
cdr3_aa: CASSLGENTEAFF
cdr3_nt: TGTGCCAGCAGCTTGGGAGAGAACACTGAAGCTTTCTTT

clone_size: -
d_call: -
v_call: TRBV7-2
j_call: TRBJ1-2
cdr3_aa: CASSQRQTEGNGYTF
cdr3_nt: TGTGCCAGCAGCCAAAGACAGACTGAGGGGAATGGCTACACCTTC

clone_size: -
d_call: -
v_call: TRBV19
j_call: TRBJ2-2
cdr3_aa: CASSTDSPNTGELFF
cdr3_nt: TGTGCCAGTAGTACGGACAGCCCGAACACCGGGGAGCTGTTTTTT

clone_size: once
d_call: -
v_call: TRBV21-1
j_call: TRBJ2-3
cdr3_aa: CASSKGLPSTDTQYF
cdr3_nt: TGTGCCAGCAGCAAAGGGCTGCCTTCCACAGATACGCAGTATTTT

clone_size: -
d_call: -
v_call: TRBV29-1
j_call: TRBJ2-2
cdr3_aa: CSVWGTTGELFF
cdr3_nt: TGCAGCGTCTGGGGTACTACCGGGGAGCTGTTTTTT

clone_size: -
d_call: -
v_call: TRBV19
j_call: TRBJ1-2
cdr3_aa: CASSTSRQVRDRGYTF
cdr3_nt: TGTGCCAGTAGTACCTCACGACAGGTTCGGGATCGTGGCTACACCTTC

clone_size: -
d_call: -
v_call: TRBV15
j_call: TRBJ1-2
cdr3_aa: CATSGESRDYGYTF
cdr3_nt: TGTGCCACCAGCGGAGAAAGCAGGGATTATGGCTACACCTTC

clone_size: -
d_call: -
v_call: TRBV9
j_call: TRBJ1-1
cdr3_aa: CASCRGGSNTEAFF
cdr3_nt: TGTGCCAGCTGCCGGGGCGGGAGTAACACTGAAGCTTTCTTT

clone_size: -
d_call: -
v_call: TRBV5-6
j_call: TRBJ1-4
cdr3_aa: CASSFSSTGPNEKLFF
cdr3_nt: TGTGCCAGCAGCTTTAGCTCTACGGGTCCTAATGAAAAACTGTTTTTT

clone_size: -
d_call: -
v_call: TRBV4-1
j_call: TRBJ1-1
cdr3_aa: CASSQGPMNTEAFF
cdr3_nt: TGCGCCAGCAGCCAAGGCCCGATGAACACTGAAGCTTTCTTT

clone_size: -
d_call: TRBD1
v_call: TRBV4-1
j_call: TRBJ1-1
cdr3_aa: CASSPDRGLNTEAFF
cdr3_nt: TGCGCCAGCAGCCCGGACAGGGGGCTGAACACTGAAGCTTTCTTT

clone_size: few
d_call: TRBD1
v_call: TRBV7-2
j_call: TRBJ2-6
cdr3_aa: CASSSRQGTGANVLTF
cdr3_nt: TGTGCCAGCAGCTCGCGACAGGGAACTGGGGCCAACGTCCTGACTTTC

clone_size: few
d_call: -
v_call: TRBV27
j_call: TRBJ1-6
cdr3_aa: CASSLAGAPGRNSPLHF
cdr3_nt: TGTGCCAGCAGTTTAGCGGGGGCCCCGGGTCGTAATTCACCCCTCCACTTT

clone_size: -
d_call: -
v_call: TRBV12-3/TRBV12-4
j_call: TRBJ2-2
cdr3_aa: CASSLARTGELFF
cdr3_nt: TGTGCCAGCAGTTTAGCGCGCACCGGGGAGCTGTTTTTT

clone_size: -
d_call: -
v_call: TRBV15
j_call: TRBJ2-1
cdr3_aa: CATSRGLALSYNEQFF
cdr3_nt: TGTGCCACCAGCAGAGGTCTAGCCTTATCCTACAATGAGCAGTTCTTC

clone_size: -
d_call: -
v_call: TRBV30
j_call: TRBJ1-5
cdr3_aa: CAWTAGNGNNQPQHF
cdr3_nt: TGTGCCTGGACTGCAGGGAACGGCAACAATCAGCCCCAGCATTTT

clone_size: few
d_call: TRBD1
v_call: TRBV6-5
j_call: TRBJ1-5
cdr3_aa: CASRLQGNQPQHF
cdr3_nt: TGTGCCAGCAGGTTACAGGGGAATCAGCCCCAGCATTTT

clone_size: -
d_call: -
v_call: TRBV19
j_call: TRBJ2-3
cdr3_aa: CASSISLVSGLSTDTQYF
cdr3_nt: TGTGCCAGTAGTATATCCCTCGTAAGCGGACTTAGCACAGATACGCAGTATTTT

clone_size: -
d_call: TRBD1
v_call: TRBV4-1
j_call: TRBJ1-2
cdr3_aa: CASSPRQGGDGYTF
cdr3_nt: TGCGCCAGCAGCCCCCGCCAGGGGGGTGACGGCTACACCTTC

clone_size: -
d_call: TRBD2
v_call: TRBV7-3
j_call: TRBJ2-3
cdr3_aa: CASSQGSGGWTDTQYF
cdr3_nt: TGTGCCAGCAGCCAGGGTAGCGGGGGTTGGACAGATACGCAGTATTTT

clone_size: -
d_call: TRBD1
v_call: TRBV10-3
j_call: TRBJ1-2
cdr3_aa: CAISGTANYGYTF
cdr3_nt: TGTGCCATCAGCGGGACAGCTAACTATGGCTACACCTTC

clone_size: -
d_call: -
v_call: TRBV24-1
j_call: TRBJ1-6
cdr3_aa: CATSDLVTTGEPISPLHF
cdr3_nt: TGTGCCACCAGTGATTTGGTGACCACAGGAGAACCGATTTCACCCCTCCACTTT

clone_size: -
d_call: -
v_call: TRBV6-5
j_call: TRBJ1-1
cdr3_aa: CASSYSTPGHTLEAFF
cdr3_nt: TGTGCCAGCAGTTACTCTACCCCCGGACATACCCTTGAAGCTTTCTTT

clone_size: -
d_call: TRBD1
v_call: TRBV2
j_call: TRBJ1-5
cdr3_aa: CASTKSRGQQPQHF
cdr3_nt: TGTGCCAGCACCAAAAGCAGGGGGCAACAGCCCCAGCATTTT

clone_size: -
d_call: -
v_call: TRBV4-3
j_call: TRBJ1-2
cdr3_aa: CASSQDLTNGYTF
cdr3_nt: TGCGCCAGCAGCCAAGATTTAACAAATGGCTACACCTTC

clone_size: -
d_call: TRBD1
v_call: TRBV27
j_call: TRBJ1-1
cdr3_aa: CASSLSYPGQGFTEAFF
cdr3_nt: TGTGCCAGCAGTTTATCATACCCCGGACAGGGATTTACTGAAGCTTTCTTT

clone_size: few
d_call: -
v_call: TRBV12-5
j_call: TRBJ2-5
cdr3_aa: CASGLVGQGTQTQYF
cdr3_nt: TGTGCTAGTGGTTTGGTAGGGCAGGGAACGCAGACCCAGTACTTC

clone_size: once
d_call: TRBD2
v_call: TRBV5-1
j_call: TRBJ2-1
cdr3_aa: CASRRSGGTSYNEQFF
cdr3_nt: TGCGCCAGCAGACGTTCCGGGGGGACCTCCTACAATGAGCAGTTCTTC

clone_size: few
d_call: TRBD1
v_call: TRBV24-1
j_call: TRBJ2-3
cdr3_aa: CATGTGGTDTQYF
cdr3_nt: TGTGCCACCGGGACAGGGGGCACAGATACGCAGTATTTT